These 23 T cell receptor beta chains share one sample of origin, sequenced in a study of beta chain features in type 1 diabetes. TCRB transcripts that were expressed got sequenced, as all of the isolated RNA had been reverse transcribed. Here immunoSEQ multiplex PCR was the method, and the copy in TCRdb shows in-frame clones only, minus some. The data contain under 400,000 clones, around 19% of them singletons. Sequencing used naive CD4+ T cells from blood. Receptor source: a woman between 18 and 30 years old in good health.

This clone came up a few times. The chain uses TRBV14 and TRBJ2-4; possibly TRBD1 for D (6 bases). With 3 bases removed from V and 0 bases from J, the gap between germline ends came to 15 bases. This CDR3 is 17 amino acids long. Per germline, CDR1 SGHDN and CDR2 FVKESK. This chain's CDR3 is CASSQTNRERAKNIQYF. The CDR3 DNA reads as TGTGCCAGCAGCCAGACTAACAGGGAGAGAGCCAAAAACATTCAGTACTTC. Using reference TRBV14 and TRBJ2-4 for the parts outside the CDR3, the full variable domain is EAGVTQFPSHSVIEKGQTVTLRCDPISGHDNLYWYRRVMGKEIKFLLHFVKESKQDESGMPNNRFLAERTGGTYSTLKVQPAELEDSGVYFCASSQTNRERAKNIQYFGAGTRLSVL.

V and J are TRBV6-6 and TRBJ2-5, with TRBD1 as a possible D gene (5 bases). The germline V and J ends were trimmed by 6 bases and 5 bases, with 16 bases remaining between them. Germline CDR1 reads MNHNY; CDR2 reads SVGAGI (reference sequence). This CDR3 spans 14 amino acids. CDR3 sequence reads: CASSFQQAGETQYF. CDR3 coding DNA: TGTGCCAGCAGCTTCCAACAGGCTGGGGAGACCCAGTACTTC.

The chain employs TRBV7-3 and TRBJ2-1; D is possibly TRBD1 (7 bases). This CDR3 has 15 residues. Germline CDR1 reads SGHTA; CDR2 reads FQGTGA. Trimming shortened V by 4 bases and J by 4 bases, and 14 bases separated the two germline ends. CDR3 protein: CASSWGDSRYNEQFF. The CDR3 bases are TGTGCCAGCAGCTGGGGGGACAGTAGATACAATGAGCAGTTCTTC.

With regard to this clone: At one end the junction does not follow the germline gene, possibly because of a read error. The chain is built from TRBV4-1 and TRBJ2-5, with TRBD1 as a possible D gene (6 bases). There are 14 residues in the CDR3. Germline values: CDR1 MGHRA, CDR2 YSYEKL. The CDR3 nucleotides read TGCGCCAGCAGCAAAGACAGGTTTCAAGAGACCCAGTACTTC. This encodes CASSKDRFQETQYF.

This chain uses TRBV12-5 with TRBJ2-7, with 9 bases fitting TRBD1. The CDR3 loop spans 14 amino acids. Trimming at V came to 4 bases and at J to 6 bases, leaving 7 bases not matched to a gene. The germline V gene encodes CDR1 LGHNT and CDR2 FRNRAP. The CDR3 here is CASGSGTGFIEQYF. The CDR3 coding sequence is TGTGCTAGTGGTTCCGGGACAGGGTTCATCGAGCAGTACTTC. Complete variable domain (other parts from reference TRBV12-5 and TRBJ2-7): DARVTQTPRHKVTEMGQEVTMRCQPILGHNTVFWYRQTMMQGLELLAYFRNRAPLDDSGMPKDRFSAEMPDATLATLKIQPSEPRDSAVYFCASGSGTGFIEQYFGPGTRLTVT.

The chain couples TRBV29-1 to TRBJ2-7; D possibly corresponds to TRBD1 (5 bases). The CDR3 spans 12 residues. Trimming shortened V by 3 bases and J by 3 bases, and 9 bases separated the two germline ends. Germline values: CDR1 SQVTM, CDR2 ANQGSEA. This chain's CDR3 is CSVEGRNYEQYF. The CDR3 DNA reads as TGCAGCGTTGAGGGGCGGAACTACGAGCAGTACTTC.

V usage is TRBV2 and J usage is TRBJ2-5; 7 bases are shared with TRBD1. Per germline, CDR1 SNHLY and CDR2 FYNNEI. V dropped 6 bases and J dropped 9; count of bases not matched to a gene: 7. This CDR3 region has 12 residues. The CDR3 loop is CASRGQSGAQYF. CDR3 nucleotides: TGTGCCAGCAGGGGACAGTCAGGGGCCCAGTACTTC.

The rearrangement joins TRBV7-2 to TRBJ2-7, with TRBD2 matching over 9 bases. The germline V gene encodes CDR1 SGHTA and CDR2 FQGNSA. Trimming took 0 bases from V and 4 from J; bases not matched to a gene: 10. The CDR3 is 17 amino acids. The CDR3 sequence is CASSLATSGLNPYEQYF. For the CDR3, the DNA is TGTGCCAGCAGCTTAGCGACTAGCGGACTCAATCCTTACGAGCAGTACTTC.

This clone was observed a few times. V gene TRBV5-6 combines with J gene TRBJ2-1; D gene unclear. Germline loops: CDR1 SGHDT, CDR2 YYEEEE. CDR3 length: 11 residues. V lost 9 bases and J lost 9, with 13 bases in between. The chain's CDR3 is CATSGMGEQFF. The CDR3, as DNA: TGTGCCACATCAGGAATGGGTGAGCAGTTCTTC. Based on the CDR3 plus reference TRBV5-6 and TRBJ2-1, the full variable domain is DAGVTQSPTHLIKTRGQQVTLRCSPKSGHDTVSWYQQALGQGPQFIFQYYEEEERQRGNFPDRFSGHQFPNYSSELNVNALLLGDSALYLCATSGMGEQFFGPGTRLTVL.

This chain links TRBV29-1 with TRBJ2-7, with TRBD2 identical over 8 bases. Germline CDR1 is SQVTM and CDR2 is ANQGSEA. Trimming removed 4 bases from V and 0 bases from J; junction bases left unmatched: 2. The CDR3 sequence is 13 residues long. The DNA of the CDR3 is TGCAGCGTTGTAGCGGGGCTCTCCTACGAGCAGTACTTC. Translation gives CSVVAGLSYEQYF.

This clone appeared once. The chain has TRBV7-8 and TRBJ2-1, with TRBD2 matching 11 bases. This CDR3 contains 14 residues. Losses at the gene ends were 5 bases for V and 11 bases for J; bases not matched to a gene: 8. Germline V lookup: CDR1 SGHVS, CDR2 FQNEAQ. In nucleotides, the CDR3 is TGTGCCAGCAGCCCGGCGCGACTAGCGGGGAAGCAGTTCTTC. This translates into CASSPARLAGKQFF.

Regarding this clone: Other DNA sequences in the sample encode the same CDR3. The chain carries TRBV18 and TRBJ1-1; D ambiguous. Germline CDR1 reads KGHSH; CDR2 reads LQKENI. V was cut by 2 bases and J by 2 bases, with 6 bases left in between. There are 13 residues in the CDR3. The DNA of the CDR3 is TGTGCCAGCTCACCAGGAGAAAACACTGAAGCTTTCTTT. It yields the protein CASSPGENTEAFF.

The rearrangement joins TRBV25-1 to TRBJ1-4, with a weak D call TRBD1 (5 bases). The CDR3 length is 11 residues. Per germline, CDR1 MGHDK and CDR2 SYGVNS. The V end was cut by 8 bases, the J end by 10 bases, with 11 bases between. The CDR3 DNA follows: TGTGCCAGCTACTCCGGGGGAAAACTGTTTTTT. This sequence encodes CASYSGGKLFF.

This clone was counted a single time. J is TRBJ1-2 and V is TRBV27; TRBD1 aligns across 7 bases. Germline V gene lookup returns CDR1 MNHEY and CDR2 SMNVEV (reference sequence). The CDR3 contains 15 residues. J gave up 5 bases and V 6 bases, and 12 bases lay outside the gene matches. In nucleotides, the CDR3 is TGTGCCAGCAGCCGAGAGGGGGCGAGGAGATATGGCTACACCTTC. Protein: CASSREGARRYGYTF.

This clone was counted only a few times. J is TRBJ1-1 and V is TRBV9; D not resolved. The V end lost 4 bases, the J end lost 7 bases, and 17 bases lay between the germline ends. This CDR3 comprises 14 residues. The germline gives CDR1 SGDLS, CDR2 YYNGEE. The CDR3 loop reads CASSRNPYLDEAFF. DNA for the CDR3: TGTGCCAGCAGCCGAAATCCTTATTTAGATGAAGCTTTCTTT.

The rearrangement joins TRBV9 to TRBJ2-5, with D possibly being TRBD1 (6 bases). Trimming shortened V by 0 bases and J by 5 bases, and 11 bases separated the two germline ends. The germline CDR1 and CDR2 sequences are SGDLS and YYNGEE. This CDR3 comprises 14 residues. The chain's CDR3 is CASSVGGGRETQYF. In DNA form, the CDR3 reads TGTGCCAGCAGCGTAGGAGGGGGTCGGGAGACCCAGTACTTC.

This clone was counted only a few times. The V gene is TRBV2, the J gene TRBJ2-2, with a possible D match to TRBD2 (6 bases). The CDR3 sequence is 15 residues long. Germline lookup yields CDR1 SNHLY and CDR2 FYNNEI. Trimming pared 6 bases from V and 7 bases from J, leaving 18 bases between. The CDR3 sequence is CASSLSSAYGGELFF. The CDR3 nucleotides are TGTGCCAGCAGCCTTTCTAGCGCCTATGGCGGGGAGCTGTTTTTT.

This clone was found a few times. The rearrangement links TRBV13 to TRBJ2-1, with D possibly being TRBD2 (6 bases). Germline values: CDR1 PRHDT, CDR2 FYEKMQ (reference sequence). The V gene lost 4 bases and the J gene lost 6 bases, with 13 bases spanning the gap. The CDR3 runs to 14 residues. The CDR3 protein is CASSSRSGSNEQFF. The CDR3 DNA follows: TGTGCCAGCAGCTCACGTAGCGGTAGCAATGAGCAGTTCTTC.

This clone was observed a few times. This chain joins TRBV20-1 and TRBJ2-1; D gene uncertain. Trimming shortened V by 4 bases and J by 4 bases, and 5 bases separated the two germline ends. The CDR3 runs 11 residues. Looked up from germline, CDR1 is DFQATT and CDR2 is SNEGSKA (reference sequence). The CDR3 reads CSATAYNEQFF. The CDR3 DNA follows: TGCAGTGCTACAGCGTACAATGAGCAGTTCTTC.

This sequence joins TRBV7-9 and TRBJ1-3; TRBD1 matches at 7 bases. Per germline, CDR1 SEHNR and CDR2 FQNEAQ (reference sequence). The CDR3 consists of 16 residues. After removal of 5 bases from V and 2 bases from J, the junction contained 9 bases not matched to a gene. CDR3: CASSEKGTDTGNTIYF. The CDR3 DNA sequence: TGTGCCAGCAGCGAAAAAGGGACAGACACTGGAAACACCATATATTTT.

This clone occurred a few times. The rearrangement uses TRBV7-9 and TRBJ2-7; D is possibly TRBD1 (7 bases). The CDR3 extends over 14 amino acids. Trimming shortened V by 2 bases and J by 5 bases, and 13 bases separated the two germline ends. Looked up from germline, CDR1 is SEHNR and CDR2 is FQNEAQ (reference sequence). CDR3 DNA sequence: TGTGCCAGCAGCTTATCCGCCAGGGGGGACGAGCAGTACTTC. Protein: CASSLSARGDEQYF.

The V call is TRBV29-1, the J call TRBJ2-3; the match to TRBD2 covers 9 bases. The CDR3 has 14 residues. Losses at the gene ends were 5 bases for V and 0 bases for J; bases not matched to a gene: 3. Germline assignment: CDR1 SQVTM and CDR2 ANQGSEA. CDR3 sequence: CSVLSGSSTDTQYF. The CDR3 DNA follows: TGCAGCGTTCTTAGCGGGAGTAGCACAGATACGCAGTATTTT.

The J gene is TRBJ1-6, the V gene TRBV7-2; weak D call: TRBD1 (5 bases). Germline values: CDR1 SGHTA, CDR2 FQGNSA. The CDR3 has 14 residues. The V and J ends lost 2 bases and 7 bases respectively, with 9 bases between them. The CDR3 loop is CASSLTSGNSPLHF. CDR3 DNA: TGTGCCAGCAGCTTAACTTCAGGGAATTCACCCCTCCACTTT.